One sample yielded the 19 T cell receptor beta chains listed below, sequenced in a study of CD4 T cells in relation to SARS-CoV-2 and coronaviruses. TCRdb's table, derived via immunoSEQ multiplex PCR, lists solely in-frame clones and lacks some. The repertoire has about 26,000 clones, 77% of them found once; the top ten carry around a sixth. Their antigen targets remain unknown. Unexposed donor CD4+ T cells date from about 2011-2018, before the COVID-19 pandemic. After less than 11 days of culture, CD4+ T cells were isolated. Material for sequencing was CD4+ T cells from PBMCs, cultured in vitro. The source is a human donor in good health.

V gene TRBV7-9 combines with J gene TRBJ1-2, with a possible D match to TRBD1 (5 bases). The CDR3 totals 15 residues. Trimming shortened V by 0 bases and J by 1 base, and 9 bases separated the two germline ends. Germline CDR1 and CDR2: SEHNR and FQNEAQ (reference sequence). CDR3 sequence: CASSLAMGDNYGYTF. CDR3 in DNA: TGTGCCAGCAGCTTAGCTATGGGGGATAACTATGGCTACACCTTC.

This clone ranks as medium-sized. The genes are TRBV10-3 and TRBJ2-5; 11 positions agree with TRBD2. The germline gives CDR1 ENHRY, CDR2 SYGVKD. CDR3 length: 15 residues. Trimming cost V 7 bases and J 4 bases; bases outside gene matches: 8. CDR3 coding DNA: TGTGCCATCAAGGCTAGCGGGGGGTCTGGAGAGACCCAGTACTTC. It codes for CAIKASGGSGETQYF.

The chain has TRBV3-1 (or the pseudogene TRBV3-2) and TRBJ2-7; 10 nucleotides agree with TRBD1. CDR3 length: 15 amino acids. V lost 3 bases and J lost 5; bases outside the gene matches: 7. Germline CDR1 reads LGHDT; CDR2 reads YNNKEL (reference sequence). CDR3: CASSQMGTGAHEQYF. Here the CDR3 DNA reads TGTGCCAGCAGCCAGATGGGGACAGGGGCCCACGAGCAGTACTTC.

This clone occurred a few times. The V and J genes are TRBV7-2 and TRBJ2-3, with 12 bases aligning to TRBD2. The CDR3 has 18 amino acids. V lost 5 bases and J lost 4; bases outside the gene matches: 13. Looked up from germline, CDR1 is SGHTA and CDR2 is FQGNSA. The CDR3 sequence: CASSTPTSGSGGADTQYF. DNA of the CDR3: TGTGCCAGCAGCACCCCGACTAGCGGGAGTGGTGGAGCAGATACGCAGTATTTT.

CDR3 bases: TGTGCCAGCATCACGGCGGGTAACGGGGAGCTGTTTTTT. Translating it yields CASITAGNGELFF. The chain links TRBV6-5 to TRBJ2-2, with D possibly matching TRBD2 (5 bases). The CDR3 length is 13 residues. Germline V gene data show CDR1 as MNHEY and CDR2 as SVGAGI. V was cut by 7 bases and J by 7 bases, with 13 bases left in between.

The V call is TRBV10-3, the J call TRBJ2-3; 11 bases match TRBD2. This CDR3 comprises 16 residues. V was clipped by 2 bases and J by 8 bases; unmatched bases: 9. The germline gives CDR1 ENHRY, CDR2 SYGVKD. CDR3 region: CAISEPIAGGLRTQYF. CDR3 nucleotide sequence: TGTGCCATCAGTGAGCCTATAGCGGGAGGGCTTCGTACGCAGTATTTT.

The CDR3 loop reads CASSSRTGVWYGYTF. CDR3 coding DNA: TGTGCCAGCAGCTCTCGGACAGGGGTTTGGTATGGCTACACCTTC. V usage is TRBV5-5 and J usage is TRBJ1-2; the match to TRBD1 covers 9 bases. The CDR3 length is 15 residues. In germline, CDR1 is SGHKS, CDR2 YYEKEE (reference sequence). Losses at the gene ends were 3 bases for V and 5 bases for J; bases not matched to a gene: 8.

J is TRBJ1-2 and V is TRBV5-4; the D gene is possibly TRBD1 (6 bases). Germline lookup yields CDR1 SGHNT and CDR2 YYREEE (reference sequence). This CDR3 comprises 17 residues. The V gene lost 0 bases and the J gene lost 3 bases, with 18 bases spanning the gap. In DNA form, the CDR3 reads TGTGCCAGCAGCTTGGCAGGGGTGTGGAGTGAGCACTATGGCTACACCTTC. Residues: CASSLAGVWSEHYGYTF.

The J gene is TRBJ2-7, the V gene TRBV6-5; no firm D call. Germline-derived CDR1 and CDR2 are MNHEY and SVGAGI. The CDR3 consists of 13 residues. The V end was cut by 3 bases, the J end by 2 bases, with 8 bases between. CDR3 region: CASSYSGTYEQYF. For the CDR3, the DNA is TGTGCCAGCAGTTATTCCGGAACCTACGAGCAGTACTTC.

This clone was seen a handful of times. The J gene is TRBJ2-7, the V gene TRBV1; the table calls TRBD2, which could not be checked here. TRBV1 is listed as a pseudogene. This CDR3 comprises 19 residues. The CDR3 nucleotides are TGCACCAGCAGCCAATGGGGCGGCGGCCTAGCGGGGGGAGCCTACGAGCAGTACTTC. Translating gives CTSSQWGGGLAGGAYEQYF.

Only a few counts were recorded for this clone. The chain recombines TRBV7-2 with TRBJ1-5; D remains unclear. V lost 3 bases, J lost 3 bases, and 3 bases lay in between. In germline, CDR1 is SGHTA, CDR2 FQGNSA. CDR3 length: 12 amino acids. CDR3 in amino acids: CASSLDNQPQHF. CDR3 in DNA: TGTGCCAGCAGCTTGGACAATCAGCCCCAGCATTTT.

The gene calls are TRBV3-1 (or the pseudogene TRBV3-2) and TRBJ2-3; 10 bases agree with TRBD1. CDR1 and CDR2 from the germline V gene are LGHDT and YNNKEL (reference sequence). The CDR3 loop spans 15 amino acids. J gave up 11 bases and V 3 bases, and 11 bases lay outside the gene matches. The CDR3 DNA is TGTGCCAGCAGCCAGTTTTCGACAGGGGGCGTCGTGCAGTATTTT. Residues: CASSQFSTGGVVQYF.

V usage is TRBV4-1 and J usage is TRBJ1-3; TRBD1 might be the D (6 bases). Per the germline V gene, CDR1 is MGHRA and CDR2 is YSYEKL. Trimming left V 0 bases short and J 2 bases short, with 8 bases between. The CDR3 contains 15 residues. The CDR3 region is CASSQEGAAGNTIYF. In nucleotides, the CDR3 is TGCGCCAGCAGCCAAGAGGGGGCAGCTGGAAACACCATATATTTT.

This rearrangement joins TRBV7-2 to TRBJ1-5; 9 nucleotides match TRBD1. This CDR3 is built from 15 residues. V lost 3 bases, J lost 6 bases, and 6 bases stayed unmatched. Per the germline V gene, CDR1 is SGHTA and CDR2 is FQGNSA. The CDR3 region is CASSFTGQGFQPQHF. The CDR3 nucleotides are TGTGCCAGCAGCTTTACGGGACAGGGCTTTCAGCCCCAGCATTTT.

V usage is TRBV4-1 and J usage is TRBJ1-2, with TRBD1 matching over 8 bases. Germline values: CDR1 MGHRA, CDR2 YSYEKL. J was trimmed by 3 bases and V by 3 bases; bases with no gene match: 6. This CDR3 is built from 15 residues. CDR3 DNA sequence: TGCGCCAGCAGCCAGCGGACAGGGCGAGACTATGGCTACACCTTC. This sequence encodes CASSQRTGRDYGYTF.

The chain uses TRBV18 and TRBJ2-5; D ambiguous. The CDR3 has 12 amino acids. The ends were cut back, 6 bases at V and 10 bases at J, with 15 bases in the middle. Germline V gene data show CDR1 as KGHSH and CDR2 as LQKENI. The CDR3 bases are TGTGCCAGCTCCCCCGGTCGCCAATTCCAGTACTTC. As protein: CASSPGRQFQYF.

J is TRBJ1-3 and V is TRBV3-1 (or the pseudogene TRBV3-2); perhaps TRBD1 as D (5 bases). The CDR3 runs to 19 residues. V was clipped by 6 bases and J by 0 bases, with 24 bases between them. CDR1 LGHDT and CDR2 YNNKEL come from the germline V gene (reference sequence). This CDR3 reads CASRQGEGTGRASGNTIYF. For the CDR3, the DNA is TGTGCCAGCAGGCAGGGAGAGGGGACGGGCCGCGCCTCTGGAAACACCATATATTTT.

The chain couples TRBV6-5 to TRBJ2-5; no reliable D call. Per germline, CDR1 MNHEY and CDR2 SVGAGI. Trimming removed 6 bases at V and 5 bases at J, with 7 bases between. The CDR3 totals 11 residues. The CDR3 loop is CASRELETQYF. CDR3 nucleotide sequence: TGTGCCAGCAGGGAGCTCGAGACCCAGTACTTC.

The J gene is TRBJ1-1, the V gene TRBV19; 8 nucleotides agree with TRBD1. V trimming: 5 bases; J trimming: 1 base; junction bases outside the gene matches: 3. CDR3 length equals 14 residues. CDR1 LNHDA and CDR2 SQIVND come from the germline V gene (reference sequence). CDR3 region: CASSFRGRNTEAFF. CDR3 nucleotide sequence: TGTGCCAGTAGTTTCAGGGGGCGGAACACTGAAGCTTTCTTT. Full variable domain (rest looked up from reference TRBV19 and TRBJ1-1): DGGITQSPKYLFRKEGQNVTLSCEQNLNHDAMYWYRQDPGQGLRLIYYSQIVNDFQKGDIAEGYSVSREKKESFPLTVTSAQKNPTAFYLCASSFRGRNTEAFFGQGTRLTVV.